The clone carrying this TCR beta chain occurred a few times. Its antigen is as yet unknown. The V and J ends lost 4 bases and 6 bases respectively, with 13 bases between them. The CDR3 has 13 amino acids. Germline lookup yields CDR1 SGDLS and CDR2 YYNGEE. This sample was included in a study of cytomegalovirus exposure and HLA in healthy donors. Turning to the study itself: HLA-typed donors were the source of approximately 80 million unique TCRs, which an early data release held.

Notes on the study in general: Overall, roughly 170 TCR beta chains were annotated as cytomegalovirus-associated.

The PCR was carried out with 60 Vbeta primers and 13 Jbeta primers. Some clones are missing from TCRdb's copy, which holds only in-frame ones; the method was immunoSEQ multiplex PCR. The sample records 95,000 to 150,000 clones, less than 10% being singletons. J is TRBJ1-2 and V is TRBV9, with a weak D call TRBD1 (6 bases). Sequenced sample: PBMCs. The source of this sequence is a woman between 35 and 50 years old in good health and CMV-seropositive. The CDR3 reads CASSWAGDDGYTF. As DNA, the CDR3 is TGTGCCAGCAGCTGGGCAGGGGACGATGGCTACACCTTC.